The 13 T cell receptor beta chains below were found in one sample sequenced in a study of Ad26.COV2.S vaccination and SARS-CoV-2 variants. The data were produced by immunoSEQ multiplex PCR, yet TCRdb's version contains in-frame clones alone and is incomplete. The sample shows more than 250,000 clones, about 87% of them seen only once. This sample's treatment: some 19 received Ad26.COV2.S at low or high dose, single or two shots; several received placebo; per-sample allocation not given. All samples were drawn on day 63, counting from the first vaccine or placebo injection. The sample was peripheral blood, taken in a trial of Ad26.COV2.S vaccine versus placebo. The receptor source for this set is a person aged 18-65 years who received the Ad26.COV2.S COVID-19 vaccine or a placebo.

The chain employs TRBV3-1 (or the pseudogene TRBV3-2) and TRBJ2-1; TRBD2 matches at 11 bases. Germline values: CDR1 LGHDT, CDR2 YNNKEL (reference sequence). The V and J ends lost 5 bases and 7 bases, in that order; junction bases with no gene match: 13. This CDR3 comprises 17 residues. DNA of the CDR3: TGTGCCAGCAGCAAAAAAATCGAGACTAGCGGGGCGAATGAGCAGTTCTTC. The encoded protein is CASSKKIETSGANEQFF.

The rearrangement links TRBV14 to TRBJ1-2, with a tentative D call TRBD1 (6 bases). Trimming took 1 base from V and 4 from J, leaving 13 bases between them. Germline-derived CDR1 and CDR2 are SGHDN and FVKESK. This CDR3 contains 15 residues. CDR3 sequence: CASSQVVGQGYGYTF. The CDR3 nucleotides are TGTGCCAGCAGCCAAGTGGTGGGACAAGGCTATGGCTACACCTTC.

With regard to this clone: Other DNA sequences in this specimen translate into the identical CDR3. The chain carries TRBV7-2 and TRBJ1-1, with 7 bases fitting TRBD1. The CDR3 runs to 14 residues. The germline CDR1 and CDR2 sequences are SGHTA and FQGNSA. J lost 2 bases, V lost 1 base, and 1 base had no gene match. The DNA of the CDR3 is TGTGCCAGCAGCTTAGGGACAGGCAACACTGAAGCTTTCTTT. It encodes CASSLGTGNTEAFF.

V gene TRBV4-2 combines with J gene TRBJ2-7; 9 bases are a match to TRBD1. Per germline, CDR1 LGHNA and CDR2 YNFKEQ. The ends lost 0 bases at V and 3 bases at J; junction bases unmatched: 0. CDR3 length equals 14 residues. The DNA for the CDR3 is TGTGCCAGCAGCCAAGAGGACAGGGGCTACGAGCAGTACTTC. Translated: CASSQEDRGYEQYF.

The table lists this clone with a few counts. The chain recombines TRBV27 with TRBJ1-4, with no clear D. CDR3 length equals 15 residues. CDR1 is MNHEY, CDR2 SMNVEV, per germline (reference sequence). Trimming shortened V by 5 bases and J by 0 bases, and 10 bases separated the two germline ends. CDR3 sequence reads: CASSPATTTNEKLFF. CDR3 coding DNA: TGTGCCAGCAGTCCCGCGACAACAACTAATGAAAAACTGTTTTTT.

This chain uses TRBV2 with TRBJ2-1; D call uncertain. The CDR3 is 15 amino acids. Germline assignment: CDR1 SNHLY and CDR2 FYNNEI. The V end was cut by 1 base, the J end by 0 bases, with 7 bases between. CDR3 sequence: CASSEGRSSYNEQFF. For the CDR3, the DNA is TGTGCCAGCAGTGAAGGACGGAGCTCCTACAATGAGCAGTTCTTC.

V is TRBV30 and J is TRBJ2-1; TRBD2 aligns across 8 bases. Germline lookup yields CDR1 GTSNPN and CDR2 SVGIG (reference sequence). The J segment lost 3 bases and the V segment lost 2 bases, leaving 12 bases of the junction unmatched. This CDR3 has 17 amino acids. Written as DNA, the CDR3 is TGTGCCTGGAGTTCCGCCCAACTAGCGGAGAGCTACAATGAGCAGTTCTTC. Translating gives CAWSSAQLAESYNEQFF.

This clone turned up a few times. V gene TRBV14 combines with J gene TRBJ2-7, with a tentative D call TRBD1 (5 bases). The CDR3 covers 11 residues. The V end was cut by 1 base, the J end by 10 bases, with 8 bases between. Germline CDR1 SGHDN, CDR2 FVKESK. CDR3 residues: CASSQGGPQYF. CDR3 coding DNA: TGTGCCAGCAGCCAAGGGGGCCCCCAGTACTTC.

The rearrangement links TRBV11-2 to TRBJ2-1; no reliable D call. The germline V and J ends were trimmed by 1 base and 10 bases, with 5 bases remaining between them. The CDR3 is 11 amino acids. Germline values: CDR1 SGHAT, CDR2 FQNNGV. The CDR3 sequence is CASSLGVEQFF. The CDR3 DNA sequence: TGTGCCAGCAGCTTAGGGGTAGAGCAGTTCTTC. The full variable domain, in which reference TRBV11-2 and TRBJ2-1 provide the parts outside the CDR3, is EAGVAQSPRYKIIEKRQSVAFWCNPISGHATLYWYQQILGQGPKLLIQFQNNGVVDDSQLPKDRFSAERLKGVDSTLKIQPAKLEDSAVYLCASSLGVEQFFGPGTRLTVL.

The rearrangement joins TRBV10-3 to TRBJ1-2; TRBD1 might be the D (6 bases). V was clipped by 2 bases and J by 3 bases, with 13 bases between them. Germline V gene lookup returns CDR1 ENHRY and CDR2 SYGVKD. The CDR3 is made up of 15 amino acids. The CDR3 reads CAISENQGRDYGYTF. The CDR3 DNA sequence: TGTGCCATCAGTGAGAATCAGGGGCGGGACTATGGCTACACCTTC.

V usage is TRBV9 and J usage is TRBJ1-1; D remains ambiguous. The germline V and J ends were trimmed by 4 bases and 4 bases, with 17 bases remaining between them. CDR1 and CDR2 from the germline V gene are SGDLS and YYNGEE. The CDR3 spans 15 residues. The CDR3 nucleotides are TGTGCCAGCAGCAGAGAGGTAATTTTGGGCACTGAAGCTTTCTTT. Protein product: CASSREVILGTEAFF.

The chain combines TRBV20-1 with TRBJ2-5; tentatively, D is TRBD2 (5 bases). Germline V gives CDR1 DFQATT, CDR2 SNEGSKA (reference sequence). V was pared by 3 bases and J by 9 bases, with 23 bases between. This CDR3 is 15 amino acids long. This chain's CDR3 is CSASRVSGLGEAQYF. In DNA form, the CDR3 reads TGCAGTGCTAGTCGGGTTTCCGGACTCGGCGAGGCCCAGTACTTC.

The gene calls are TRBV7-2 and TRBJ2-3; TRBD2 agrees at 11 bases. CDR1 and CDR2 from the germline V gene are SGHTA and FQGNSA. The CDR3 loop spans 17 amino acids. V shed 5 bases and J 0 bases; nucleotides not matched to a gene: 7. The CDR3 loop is CASSAGLAGSSTDTQYF. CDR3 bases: TGTGCCAGCAGCGCTGGACTAGCGGGCTCTAGCACAGATACGCAGTATTTT.